This TCR beta chain was identified in a study of T-cell reconstitution after alpha-beta-depleted transplantation in children. Preparation of the TCRbeta library involved a method that used unique molecular identifiers. TCRdb called the PCR reads again in MiXCR, with one record for every CDR3 protein. The sample has roughly 500,000 distinct CDR3 sequences, 30% to 35% seen once; the top ten hold around 2.5%. This sequence was found in a human donor who donated a stem cell graft to a child with aplastic anemia. The material was PBMCs from the stem cell graft donor, obtained from the stem cell graft.

The CDR3 loop is CASSPAGGARREQYF. DNA of the CDR3: TGTGCCAGCAGCCCAGCGGGGGGGGCGCGACGGGAGCAGTACTTC. The V and J genes are TRBV7-2 and TRBJ2-7, with 10 nucleotides matching TRBD2. Germline assignment: CDR1 SGHTA and CDR2 FQGNSA. The junction had 11 bases not matched to a gene; V was cut back by 5 bases and J by 7 bases. CDR3 length equals 15 residues.